Here is one T cell receptor (beta chain) with its context. Its antigen is not identified. Sequence at one end of the junction differs from germline and may be a read error. This entry comes from a study of OX40 agonist ivuxolimab in advanced cancers. Background on the study: In this trial design, patients received ivuxolimab intravenously at 0.01 to 10 mg/kg every 2 weeks. Study-level findings and limits: More expanded clones were seen, on average, in CD8+ T cells than in CD4+.

Generated by immunoSEQ multiplex PCR, the TCRdb table keeps only in-frame clones and is missing some. The top ten hold roughly 0.2% of the sample, which has approximately 84,000 clones, more than 70% seen once. Per the germline V gene, CDR1 is MGHRA and CDR2 is YSYEKL. The CDR3 extends over 15 amino acids. This sequence joins TRBV4-1 and TRBJ1-4, with 7 positions matching TRBD1. Sequencing was performed on CD4+ or CD8+ T cells sorted from blood, taken in a trial of the OX40 agonist ivuxolimab. The TCR was taken from an adult with an advanced solid tumor such as melanoma, head and neck, liver or kidney cancer. The CDR3 bases are TGCGCCAGCAGCTCCCGACAGGGACTATATGAAAGACTGTTTTTT. It yields the protein CASSSRQGLYERLFF.